The T cell receptor beta chain under discussion was sequenced for a study of cytomegalovirus exposure and HLA in healthy donors. It was with 60 Vbeta and 13 Jbeta primers that the PCR ran. TCRdb's table, derived via immunoSEQ multiplex PCR, lists solely in-frame clones and lacks some. The sample has roughly 50,000 clones. Study-level results: In a later analysis, HLA-associated beta chains showed higher expansion and lower generation probabilities than comparable chains. Presence/absence analyses treated sequencing depth as roughly uniform across donors. Exclusion applied to some V segments, including TRBV6-2 and TRBV6-3, as they were indistinguishable. Productive status was seen about 90% or about 30% of the time for most TCR beta V segments in an earlier analysis.

With respect to this clone: The antigen remains unidentified.

V was clipped by 2 bases and J by 7 bases; unmatched bases: 13. Germline assignment: CDR1 GTSNPN and CDR2 SVGIG (reference sequence). There are 15 residues in the CDR3. The clonotype was recovered from a female donor in good health and CMV-seronegative. The sequencing sample was made of PBMCs. The rearrangement uses TRBV30 and TRBJ2-7, with TRBD2 matching 8 bases. The CDR3 DNA reads TGTGCCTGGAGTTCCCCACTAGCGGTCGCGGGAGAGCAGTACTTC. Translation: CAWSSPLAVAGEQYF.